This record looks at one T cell receptor beta chain sequence and its context. Sequenced by immunoSEQ multiplex PCR; TCRdb stores in-frame clones only, minus some. The table has tens of thousands of clones, approximately 80% seen once. The data stem from a study of blood T cell repertoires in COVID-19. Trimming removed 10 bases from V and 0 bases from J, with 12 bases in between. The germline V gene encodes CDR1 MNHEY and CDR2 SMNVEV (reference sequence). CDR3 size: 13 residues. The chain couples TRBV27 to TRBJ1-2; D gene uncertain. Sequencing was carried out using peripheral blood. The TCR originated in a man in his 70s with COVID-19, enrolled during active disease. CDR3 loop: CATRIYPNYGYTF. CDR3 bases: TGTGCCACCAGGATCTATCCTAACTATGGCTACACCTTC.